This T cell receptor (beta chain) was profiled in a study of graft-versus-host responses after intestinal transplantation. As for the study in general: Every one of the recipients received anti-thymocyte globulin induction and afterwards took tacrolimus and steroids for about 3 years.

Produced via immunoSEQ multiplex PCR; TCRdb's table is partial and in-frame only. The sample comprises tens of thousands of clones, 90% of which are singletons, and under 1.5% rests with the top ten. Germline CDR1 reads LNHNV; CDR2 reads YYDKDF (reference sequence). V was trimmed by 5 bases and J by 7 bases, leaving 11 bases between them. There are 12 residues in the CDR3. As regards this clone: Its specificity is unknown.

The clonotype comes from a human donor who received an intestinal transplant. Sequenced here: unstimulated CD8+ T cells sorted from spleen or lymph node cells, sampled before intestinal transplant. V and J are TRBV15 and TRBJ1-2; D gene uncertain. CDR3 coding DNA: TGTGCCACCAGCTCCCACGGTATTGGCTACACCTTC. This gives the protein CATSSHGIGYTF.